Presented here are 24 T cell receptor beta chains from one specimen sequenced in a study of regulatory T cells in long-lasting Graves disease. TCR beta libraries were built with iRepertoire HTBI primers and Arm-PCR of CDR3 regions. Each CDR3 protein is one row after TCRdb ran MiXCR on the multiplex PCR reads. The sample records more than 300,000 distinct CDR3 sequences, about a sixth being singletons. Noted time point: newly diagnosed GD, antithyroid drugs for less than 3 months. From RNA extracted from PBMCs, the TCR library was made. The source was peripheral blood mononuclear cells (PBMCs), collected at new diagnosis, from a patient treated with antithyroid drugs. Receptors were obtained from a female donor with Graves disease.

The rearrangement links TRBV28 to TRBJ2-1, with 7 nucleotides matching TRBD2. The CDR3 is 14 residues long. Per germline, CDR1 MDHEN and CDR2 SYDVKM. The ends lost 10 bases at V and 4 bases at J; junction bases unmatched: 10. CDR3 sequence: CATLGGGGYNEQFF. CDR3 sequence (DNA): TGTGCCACCCTCGGAGGCGGGGGTTACAATGAGCAGTTCTTC.

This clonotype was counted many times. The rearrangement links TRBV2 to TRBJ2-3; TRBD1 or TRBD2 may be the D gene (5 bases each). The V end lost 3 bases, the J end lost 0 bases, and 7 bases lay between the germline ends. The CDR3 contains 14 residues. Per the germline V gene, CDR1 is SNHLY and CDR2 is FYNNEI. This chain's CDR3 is CASSEGPSTDTQYF. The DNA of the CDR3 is TGTGCCAGCAGTGAGGGACCTAGCACAGATACGCAGTATTTT.

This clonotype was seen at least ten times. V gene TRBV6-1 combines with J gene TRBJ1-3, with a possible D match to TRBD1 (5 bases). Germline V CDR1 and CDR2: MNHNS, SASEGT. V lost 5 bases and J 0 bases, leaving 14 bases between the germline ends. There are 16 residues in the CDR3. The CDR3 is CASSTGLLRSGNTIYF. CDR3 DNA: TGTGCCAGCAGTACGGGACTCCTACGCTCTGGAAACACCATATATTTT.

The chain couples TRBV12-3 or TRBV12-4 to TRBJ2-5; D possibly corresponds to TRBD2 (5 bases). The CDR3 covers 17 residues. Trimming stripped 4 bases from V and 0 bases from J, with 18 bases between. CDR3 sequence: CASSSPPSGEHQETQYF. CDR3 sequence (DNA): TGTGCCAGCAGTTCCCCCCCCAGCGGAGAACACCAAGAGACCCAGTACTTC.

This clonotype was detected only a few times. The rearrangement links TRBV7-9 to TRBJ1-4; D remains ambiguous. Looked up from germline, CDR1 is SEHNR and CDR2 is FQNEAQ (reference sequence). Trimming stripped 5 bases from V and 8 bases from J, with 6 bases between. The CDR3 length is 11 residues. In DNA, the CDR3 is TGTGCCAGCAGCCCGCGCGAAAAACTGTTTTTT. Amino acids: CASSPREKLFF.

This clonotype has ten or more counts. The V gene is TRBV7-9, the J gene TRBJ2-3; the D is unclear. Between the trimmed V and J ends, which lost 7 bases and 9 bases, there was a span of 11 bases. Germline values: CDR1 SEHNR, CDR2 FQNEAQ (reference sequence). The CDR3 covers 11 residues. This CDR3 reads CASTKTETQYF. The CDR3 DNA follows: TGTGCCAGCACCAAAACGGAAACGCAGTATTTT.

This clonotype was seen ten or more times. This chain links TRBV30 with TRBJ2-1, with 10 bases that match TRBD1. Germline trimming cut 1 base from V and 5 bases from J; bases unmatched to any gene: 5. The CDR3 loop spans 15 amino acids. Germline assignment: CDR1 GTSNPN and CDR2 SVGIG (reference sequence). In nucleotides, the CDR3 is TGTGCCTGGAGTGGAGGGGACAGGGGTGACAATGAGCAGTTCTTC. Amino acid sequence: CAWSGGDRGDNEQFF.

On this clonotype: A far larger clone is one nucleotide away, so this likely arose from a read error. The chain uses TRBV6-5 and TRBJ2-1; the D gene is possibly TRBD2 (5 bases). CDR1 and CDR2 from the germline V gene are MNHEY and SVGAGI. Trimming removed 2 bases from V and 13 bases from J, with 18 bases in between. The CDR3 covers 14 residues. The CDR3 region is CASSYEGGSETQFF. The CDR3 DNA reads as TGTGCCAGCAGTTACGAGGGTGGATCAGAGACCCAGTTCTTC.

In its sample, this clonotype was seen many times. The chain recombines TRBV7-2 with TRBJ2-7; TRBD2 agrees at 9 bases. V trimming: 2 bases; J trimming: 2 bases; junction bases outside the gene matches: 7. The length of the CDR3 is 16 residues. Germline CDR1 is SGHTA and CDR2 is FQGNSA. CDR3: CASSLIGLAGTYEQYF. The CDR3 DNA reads TGTGCCAGCAGCTTAATCGGTCTAGCGGGAACCTACGAGCAGTACTTC. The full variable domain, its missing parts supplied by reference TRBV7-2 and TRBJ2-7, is GAGVSQSPSNKVTEKGKDVELRCDPISGHTALYWYRQSLGQGLEFLIYFQGNSAPDKSGLPSDRFSAERTGGSVSTLTIQRTQQEDSAVYLCASSLIGLAGTYEQYFGPGTRLTVT.

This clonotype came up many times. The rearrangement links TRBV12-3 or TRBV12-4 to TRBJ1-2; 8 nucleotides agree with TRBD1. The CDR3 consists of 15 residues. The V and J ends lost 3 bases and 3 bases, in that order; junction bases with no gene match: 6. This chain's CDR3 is CASSLSPTGDYGYTF. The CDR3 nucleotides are TGTGCCAGCAGTTTGAGCCCGACAGGGGACTATGGCTACACCTTC.

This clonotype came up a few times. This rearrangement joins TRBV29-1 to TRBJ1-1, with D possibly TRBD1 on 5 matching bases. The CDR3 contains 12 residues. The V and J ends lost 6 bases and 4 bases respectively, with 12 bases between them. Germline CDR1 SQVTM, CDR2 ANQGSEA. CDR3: CSVLGTVTEAFF. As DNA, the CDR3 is TGCAGCGTCCTCGGGACGGTCACTGAAGCTTTCTTT. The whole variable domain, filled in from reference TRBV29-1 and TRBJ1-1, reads SAVISQKPSRDICQRGTSLTIQCQVDSQVTMMFWYRQQPGQSLTLIATANQGSEATYESGFVIDKFPISRPNLTFSTLTVSNMSPEDSSIYLCSVLGTVTEAFFGQGTRLTVV.

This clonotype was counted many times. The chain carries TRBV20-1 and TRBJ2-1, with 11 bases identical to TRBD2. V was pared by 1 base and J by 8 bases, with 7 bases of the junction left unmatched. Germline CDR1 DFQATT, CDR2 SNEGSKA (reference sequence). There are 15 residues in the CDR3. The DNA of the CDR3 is TGCAGTGCTAGAGTTTTGGGACTAGCGGCAGATGAGCAGTTCTTC. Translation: CSARVLGLAADEQFF.

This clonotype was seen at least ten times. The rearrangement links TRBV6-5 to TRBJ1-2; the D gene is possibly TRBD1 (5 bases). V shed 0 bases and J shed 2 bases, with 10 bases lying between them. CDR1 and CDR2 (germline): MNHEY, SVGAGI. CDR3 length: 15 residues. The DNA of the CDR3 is TGTGCCAGCAGTTACTCGGGACGGAAGAACTATGGCTACACCTTC. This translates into CASSYSGRKNYGYTF.

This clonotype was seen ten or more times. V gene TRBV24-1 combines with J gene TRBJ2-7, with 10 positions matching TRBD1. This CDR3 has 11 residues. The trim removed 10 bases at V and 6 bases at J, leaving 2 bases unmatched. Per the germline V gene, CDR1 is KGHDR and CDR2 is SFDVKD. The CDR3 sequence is CATGQGPEQYF. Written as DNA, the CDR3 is TGTGCCACGGGACAGGGGCCCGAGCAGTACTTC.

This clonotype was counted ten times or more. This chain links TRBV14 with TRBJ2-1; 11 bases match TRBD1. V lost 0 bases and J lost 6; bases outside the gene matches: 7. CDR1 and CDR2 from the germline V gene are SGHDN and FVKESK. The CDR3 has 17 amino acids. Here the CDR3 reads CASSQDPGQGAFNEQFF. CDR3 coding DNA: TGTGCCAGCAGCCAAGACCCAGGACAGGGGGCTTTCAATGAGCAGTTCTTC.

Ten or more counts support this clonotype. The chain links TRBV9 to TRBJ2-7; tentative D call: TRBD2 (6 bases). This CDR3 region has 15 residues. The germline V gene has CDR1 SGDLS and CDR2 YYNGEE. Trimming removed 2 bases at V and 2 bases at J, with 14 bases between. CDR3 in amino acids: CASSVGEAVTYEQYF. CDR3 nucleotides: TGTGCCAGCAGCGTCGGGGAGGCGGTCACCTACGAGCAGTACTTC.

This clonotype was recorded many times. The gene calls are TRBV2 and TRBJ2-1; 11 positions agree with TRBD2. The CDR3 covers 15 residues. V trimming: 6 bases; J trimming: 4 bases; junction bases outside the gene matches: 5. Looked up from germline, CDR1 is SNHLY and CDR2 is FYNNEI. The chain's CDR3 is CASRLGLAAYNEQFF. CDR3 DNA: TGTGCCAGCAGACTGGGACTAGCGGCTTACAATGAGCAGTTCTTC.

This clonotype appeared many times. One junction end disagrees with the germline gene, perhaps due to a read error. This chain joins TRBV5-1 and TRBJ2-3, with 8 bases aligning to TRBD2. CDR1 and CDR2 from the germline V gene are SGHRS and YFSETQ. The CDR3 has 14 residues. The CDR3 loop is CASSRRGGTDTQYF. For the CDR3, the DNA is TGTGCCAGCAGTCGGCGGGGGGGCACAGATACGCAGTATTTT.

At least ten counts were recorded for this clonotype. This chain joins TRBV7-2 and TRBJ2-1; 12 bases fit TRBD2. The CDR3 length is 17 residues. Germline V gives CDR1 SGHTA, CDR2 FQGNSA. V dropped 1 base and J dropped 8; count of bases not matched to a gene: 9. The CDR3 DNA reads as TGTGCCAGCAGCTTAGAGGCTAGCGGGAGGGCGAACGATGAGCAGTTCTTC. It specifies CASSLEASGRANDEQFF.

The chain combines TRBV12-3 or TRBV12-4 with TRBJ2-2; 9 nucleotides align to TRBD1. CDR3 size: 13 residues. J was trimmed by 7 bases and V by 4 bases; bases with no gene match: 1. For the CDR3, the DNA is TGTGCCAGCAGTTCGACAGGGGGCGGGGAGCTGTTTTTT. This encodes CASSSTGGGELFF.

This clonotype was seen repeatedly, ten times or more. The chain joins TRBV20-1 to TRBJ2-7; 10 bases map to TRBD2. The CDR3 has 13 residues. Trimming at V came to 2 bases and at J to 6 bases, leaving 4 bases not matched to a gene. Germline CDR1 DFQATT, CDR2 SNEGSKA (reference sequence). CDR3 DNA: TGCAGTGCTAGACTAGCGGGAGCGAGCGAGCAGTACTTC. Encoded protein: CSARLAGASEQYF.

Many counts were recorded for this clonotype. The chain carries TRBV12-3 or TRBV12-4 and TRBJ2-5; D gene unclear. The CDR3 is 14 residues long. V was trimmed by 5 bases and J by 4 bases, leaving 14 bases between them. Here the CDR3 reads CASSPSAVGETQYF. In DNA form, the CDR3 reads TGTGCCAGCAGTCCCTCCGCGGTGGGAGAGACCCAGTACTTC.

Here the CDR3 DNA reads TGCGCCAGCAGCCAACAGCTAACCACAGTCTCGACCTACGAGCAGTACTTC. Encoded protein: CASSQQLTTVSTYEQYF. The chain employs TRBV4-3 and TRBJ2-7, with no clear D. Per the germline V gene, CDR1 is LGHNA and CDR2 is YSLEER. V lost 2 bases and J lost 2, with 19 bases in between. This CDR3 is built from 17 residues.

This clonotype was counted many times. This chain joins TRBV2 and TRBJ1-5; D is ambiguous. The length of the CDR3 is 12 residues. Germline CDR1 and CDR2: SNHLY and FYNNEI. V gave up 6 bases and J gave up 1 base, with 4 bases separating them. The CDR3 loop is CASRESNQPQHF. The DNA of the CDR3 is TGTGCCAGCAGAGAGAGCAATCAGCCCCAGCATTTT.